This T cell receptor (beta chain) was documented in a study of T cell repertoires in cytomegalovirus infection. Study-level information: Evidence of both CMV infection and a matching HLA type came from public TCR beta signatures.

In regard to this clonotype: No antigen is known for it.

From the reads, TCRdb called clonotypes with MiXCR, one entry per CDR3 protein. Of nearly 450,000 distinct CDR3 sequences detected, about 33% appear once; the ten largest clones hold approximately 13%. Regarding the study as a whole: Based on cumulative public TCR beta family frequency, carriers of CMV plus the relevant HLA were identified. There were HLA-C-restricted CMV-specific TCR beta clonotypes dominating the ex vivo response.

The origin of this receptor is a human donor in good health (CMV status not recorded). Some clones in this sample may be carry-over from other donors' samples. The sequenced sample was PBMCs.

DNA for the CDR3: TGTGCCAGCAGGTTTGGGGTCGGAGACAATGAGCAGTTCTTC. Its protein is CASRFGVGDNEQFF. The chain couples TRBV5-6 to TRBJ2-1, with D unresolved. Germline V gene lookup returns CDR1 SGHDT and CDR2 YYEEEE. This CDR3 comprises 14 residues. The V and J ends lost 5 bases and 5 bases respectively, with 14 bases between them.